The 16 T cell receptor beta chains in this list originate from one sample, sequenced in a study of cytomegalovirus exposure and HLA in healthy donors. The PCR employed 60 Vbeta primers together with 13 Jbeta primers. Assay: immunoSEQ multiplex PCR; the TCRdb copy retains only in-frame clones and omits some. The table has 150,000 to 160,000 clones, roughly 85% seen once. Sequenced sample: PBMCs. These receptors all come from a woman between 18 and 29 years old in good health and CMV-seronegative.

The chain joins TRBV7-2 to TRBJ2-2; D may be TRBD2 (5 bases). V lost 3 bases to trimming and J lost 10 bases, with 9 bases between them. Germline V gene lookup returns CDR1 SGHTA and CDR2 FQGNSA. The CDR3 length is 12 residues. CDR3 DNA: TGTGCCAGCAGCTTGAGCGGATCGGAGCTGTTTTTT. Its translation is CASSLSGSELFF.

This clone was counted a few times. The rearrangement joins TRBV28 to TRBJ1-2; 10 bases match TRBD1. Germline V gene lookup returns CDR1 MDHEN and CDR2 SYDVKM. The CDR3 totals 15 residues. V was clipped by 5 bases and J by 7 bases; unmatched bases: 10. CDR3 in amino acids: CASSPGTGVMGGYTF. CDR3 in DNA: TGTGCCAGCAGTCCCGGGACAGGGGTGATGGGTGGCTACACCTTC.

This clone has a count of ten or more. The chain recombines TRBV7-9 with TRBJ1-2, with D perhaps TRBD1 (5 bases). V lost 6 bases and J 11 bases, leaving 19 bases between the germline ends. The germline V gene has CDR1 SEHNR and CDR2 FQNEAQ (reference sequence). The CDR3 has 13 amino acids. CDR3 sequence: CASRSLGTGGYTF. In nucleotides, the CDR3 is TGTGCCAGCAGGAGCTTGGGAACAGGAGGGTACACCTTC.

The J gene is TRBJ1-4, the V gene TRBV2; 10 bases line up with TRBD1. The junction had 7 bases not matched to a gene; V was cut back by 5 bases and J by 7 bases. The CDR3 is 15 amino acids. Per the germline V gene, CDR1 is SNHLY and CDR2 is FYNNEI. The CDR3 reads CASSTRQGAREKLFF. For the CDR3, the DNA is TGTGCCAGCAGTACAAGACAGGGGGCGCGTGAAAAACTGTTTTTT.

Only one count was recorded for this clone. The rearrangement uses TRBV6-5 and TRBJ2-5, with TRBD1 matching over 8 bases. The CDR3 covers 13 residues. CDR1 and CDR2 from the germline V gene are MNHEY and SVGAGI. V trimming: 6 bases; J trimming: 5 bases; junction bases outside the gene matches: 5. The CDR3 sequence is CASSRGLGETQYF. As DNA, the CDR3 is TGTGCCAGCAGCAGGGGGCTTGGTGAGACCCAGTACTTC.

V gene TRBV27 combines with J gene TRBJ1-5; the D is unclear. The germline V and J ends were trimmed by 0 bases and 6 bases, with 6 bases remaining between them. Germline lookup yields CDR1 MNHEY and CDR2 SMNVEV (reference sequence). This CDR3 spans 13 amino acids. This CDR3 is CASSLSRVQPQHF. In nucleotides, the CDR3 is TGTGCCAGCAGTTTATCGAGGGTTCAGCCCCAGCATTTT.

V is TRBV30 and J is TRBJ1-4; TRBD1 is a possible D gene (5 bases). The CDR3 loop spans 16 amino acids. Trimming stripped 0 bases from V and 8 bases from J, with 19 bases between. CDR1 is GTSNPN and CDR2 is SVGIG in the germline V gene (reference sequence). The CDR3 nucleotides read TGTGCCTGGAGTGTACCCCTGCGGGGGTTTGGAGAAAAACTGTTTTTT. This gives the protein CAWSVPLRGFGEKLFF.

The rearrangement links TRBV9 to TRBJ1-3; perhaps TRBD1 as D (6 bases). The V gene's germline CDR1 is SGDLS and CDR2 YYNGEE. Trimming took off 0 bases at V and 2 bases at J, with 21 bases between the two ends. This CDR3 contains 19 residues. Written as DNA, the CDR3 is TGTGCCAGCAGCGTAGCCGGGACATACCTACCACTACCTGGAAACACCATATATTTT. Amino acid sequence: CASSVAGTYLPLPGNTIYF.

The chain couples TRBV29-1 to TRBJ1-2; possibly TRBD1 for D (6 bases). The CDR3 spans 16 residues. Germline CDR1 is SQVTM and CDR2 is ANQGSEA. V gave up 4 bases and J gave up 4 bases, with 22 bases separating them. The CDR3 DNA sequence: TGCAGCGTTGTCGGACAGCTTGTGGGGTATTCCTATGGCTACACCTTC. It is translated as CSVVGQLVGYSYGYTF.

The rearrangement joins TRBV9 to TRBJ2-1; TRBD2 matches at 16 bases. Germline loops: CDR1 SGDLS, CDR2 YYNGEE. The CDR3 runs 16 residues. The V gene end was trimmed by 4 bases and the J gene end by 8 bases; junction bases not matched to a gene: 6. The CDR3 sequence is CASSLGTSGGVYEQFF. The CDR3 bases are TGTGCCAGCAGCCTGGGGACTAGCGGGGGGGTCTATGAGCAGTTCTTC.

Remarks on this clone: Sequence at one end of the junction differs from germline and may be a read error. The sample contains more than one DNA sequence encoding this CDR3. V usage is TRBV11-1 and J usage is TRBJ1-1; TRBD1 might be the D (5 bases). CDR3 length equals 17 residues. CDR1 SGHAT and CDR2 FQDESV come from the germline V gene (reference sequence). This CDR3 reads CASSPGTGSYMNTEAFF. Written as DNA, the CDR3 is TGTGCCAGCAGCCCCGGGACTGGGTCCTACATGAATACTGAAGCTTTCTTT.

J is TRBJ1-6 and V is TRBV28; possible D gene TRBD1, 6 bases. The CDR3 covers 16 residues. The V and J ends lost 2 bases and 4 bases respectively, with 12 bases between them. Germline lookup yields CDR1 MDHEN and CDR2 SYDVKM. DNA for the CDR3: TGTGCCAGCAGTTTAGGCCGGGACACATATAATTCACCCCTCCACTTT. Translated: CASSLGRDTYNSPLHF.

This clone was seen just once. The chain links TRBV5-4 to TRBJ2-1; 7 nucleotides line up with TRBD1. The CDR3 length is 14 residues. After removal of 0 bases from V and 10 bases from J, the junction contained 7 bases not matched to a gene. Germline CDR1 reads SGHNT; CDR2 reads YYREEE (reference sequence). Here the CDR3 reads CASSLGQGIGEQFF. As DNA, the CDR3 is TGTGCCAGCAGCTTGGGACAGGGAATTGGGGAGCAGTTCTTC.

The chain uses TRBV13 and TRBJ2-7; no clear D. The CDR3 contains 14 residues. Trimming pared 3 bases from V and 0 bases from J, leaving 9 bases between. Germline V gene lookup returns CDR1 PRHDT and CDR2 FYEKMQ (reference sequence). The CDR3 nucleotides read TGTGCCAGCAGCTTTGACACTGCCTCCTACGAGCAGTACTTC. Encoded protein: CASSFDTASYEQYF. Filled out from reference TRBV13 and TRBJ2-7, the complete variable domain reads AAGVIQSPRHLIKEKRETATLKCYPIPRHDTVYWYQQGPGQDPQFLISFYEKMQSDKGSIPDRFSAQQFSDYHSELNMSSLELGDSALYFCASSFDTASYEQYFGPGTRLTVT.

This chain connects TRBV5-5 to TRBJ2-7; the match to TRBD2 covers 15 bases. With V trimmed by 4 bases and J by 4 bases, 3 bases remained unmatched. This CDR3 is 15 amino acids long. The germline V gene has CDR1 SGHKS and CDR2 YYEKEE (reference sequence). The DNA of the CDR3 is TGTGCCAGCAGCCATGGACTAGCGGGGGGGTACGAGCAGTACTTC. It codes for CASSHGLAGGYEQYF.

This rearrangement joins TRBV10-2 to TRBJ2-4; TRBD1 is a possible D gene (6 bases). Germline V gene lookup returns CDR1 WSHSY and CDR2 SAAADI. With 4 bases removed from V and 8 bases from J, the gap between germline ends came to 12 bases. The CDR3 is 13 amino acids. The CDR3 here is CASSAARGYIQYF. The CDR3 DNA reads as TGCGCCAGCAGTGCGGCCAGGGGTTACATTCAGTACTTC.